This section outlines one T cell receptor beta chain sequence together with its context. This sample was taken from a study of control samples from healthy donors and cancer patients. With 4 bases removed from V and 11 bases from J, the gap between germline ends came to 18 bases. Germline CDR1 and CDR2: LNHDA and SQIVND (reference sequence). This CDR3 is built from 15 residues. The protocol was immunoSEQ multiplex PCR, while the TCRdb copy is restricted to in-frame clones and leaves out a portion. Of roughly 180,000 clones detected, about 91% appear once; the ten largest clones hold roughly 2%. What was sequenced was blood. The clonotype comes from a woman in her forties in good health. This chain joins TRBV19 and TRBJ1-6; D perhaps matches TRBD1 (5 bases). The CDR3 region is CASSTGLSGSTPLHF. Here the CDR3 DNA reads TGTGCCAGTAGTACGGGACTCTCGGGTTCGACACCCCTCCACTTT.